These 21 T cell receptor beta chains share one sample of origin, sequenced in a study of shared clonotypes between healthy human individuals. The data were produced by immunoSEQ multiplex PCR, yet TCRdb's version contains in-frame clones alone and is incomplete. The sample has about 2.3 million clones; roughly 93% are singletons. The sample taken for sequencing was naive CD4+ T cells from PBMCs. The subset denotes: CD45RA+ positively selected. The receptors shown here come from a man aged 18 to 30 in good health. Some clones in this sample may be carry-over from other donors' samples.

The chain couples TRBV18 to TRBJ2-7; 8 nucleotides align to TRBD1. The trim removed 6 bases at V and 6 bases at J, leaving 10 bases unmatched. Looked up from germline, CDR1 is KGHSH and CDR2 is LQKENI. This CDR3 contains 14 residues. Here the CDR3 reads CASSLGQGRGEQYF. The DNA for the CDR3 is TGTGCCAGCTCCCTTGGACAGGGACGGGGCGAGCAGTACTTC.

V is TRBV28 and J is TRBJ1-2, with D possibly matching TRBD1 (5 bases). This CDR3 region has 12 residues. The ends were cut back, 9 bases at V and 2 bases at J, with 10 bases in the middle. Looked up from germline, CDR1 is MDHEN and CDR2 is SYDVKM. The CDR3 sequence is CASSDKNYGYTF. Here the CDR3 DNA reads TGTGCCAGTTCGGACAAGAACTATGGCTACACCTTC.

The table lists this clone with a count of one. The same CDR3 also results from other DNA sequences found in this sample. This chain links TRBV7-2 with TRBJ2-7, with D unclear. V lost 3 bases and J lost 4, with 4 bases in between. The CDR3 covers 11 residues. Germline V gene sequence: CDR1 SGHTA, CDR2 FQGNSA. The CDR3 spells CASSFLYEQYF. The CDR3 DNA follows: TGTGCCAGCAGCTTTTTATACGAGCAGTACTTC. Full variable domain (outside the CDR3, taken from reference TRBV7-2 and TRBJ2-7): GAGVSQSPSNKVTEKGKDVELRCDPISGHTALYWYRQSLGQGLEFLIYFQGNSAPDKSGLPSDRFSAERTGGSVSTLTIQRTQQEDSAVYLCASSFLYEQYFGPGTRLTVT.

The chain uses TRBV10-3 and TRBJ1-2; weak D call: TRBD1 (6 bases). Between the trimmed V and J ends, which lost 2 bases and 8 bases, there was a span of 21 bases. This CDR3 is built from 16 residues. The germline gives CDR1 ENHRY, CDR2 SYGVKD. This chain's CDR3 is CAISELRDTRPMGYTF. CDR3 nucleotide sequence: TGTGCCATCAGTGAGCTCAGGGACACAAGACCTATGGGCTACACCTTC.

This sequence joins TRBV2 and TRBJ2-7; D is possibly TRBD1 or TRBD2 (5 bases each). The ends were cut back, 5 bases at V and 2 bases at J, with 16 bases in the middle. The germline CDR1 and CDR2 sequences are SNHLY and FYNNEI. The CDR3 is made up of 15 amino acids. The CDR3 is CASSSGLARAYEQYF. In nucleotides, the CDR3 is TGTGCCAGCAGTTCGGGGCTAGCAAGGGCCTACGAGCAGTACTTC. Looking up the rest from reference TRBV2 and TRBJ2-7 gives the full variable domain: EPEVTQTPSHQVTQMGQEVILRCVPISNHLYFYWYRQILGQKVEFLVSFYNNEISEKSEIFDDQFSVERPDGSNFTLKIRSTKLEDSAMYFCASSSGLARAYEQYFGPGTRLTVT.

The rearrangement links TRBV18 to TRBJ2-3, with D possibly TRBD1 on 5 matching bases. The CDR3 has 15 residues. Germline CDR1 KGHSH, CDR2 LQKENI. The V end lost 1 base, the J end lost 5 bases, and 13 bases lay between the germline ends. The CDR3 region is CASSPQSGPGDTQYF. DNA for the CDR3: TGTGCCAGCTCACCACAGTCAGGGCCCGGAGATACGCAGTATTTT.

This clone was counted a single time. The chain recombines TRBV7-3 with TRBJ2-1; 15 bases fit TRBD2. The CDR3 contains 16 residues. Germline CDR1 is SGHTA and CDR2 is FQGTGA. V was pared by 4 bases and J by 6 bases, with 4 bases of the junction left unmatched. This chain's CDR3 is CASSSRTSGRVNEQFF. The CDR3 DNA is TGTGCCAGCAGCTCGAGGACTAGCGGGAGGGTCAATGAGCAGTTCTTC.

The chain uses TRBV4-3 and TRBJ1-4, with a possible D match to TRBD1 (6 bases). V was pared by 1 base and J by 11 bases, with 17 bases between. This CDR3 has 15 amino acids. Germline values: CDR1 LGHNA, CDR2 YSLEER. The CDR3 DNA reads as TGCGCCAGCAGCCAAGGTGGGGGGGCGCCCGGGAAACTGTTTTTT. Its protein is CASSQGGGAPGKLFF.

CDR3 residues: CASSPSIRDKRYEQYF. DNA for the CDR3: TGTGCCAGCAGCCCATCGATCCGGGACAAGAGGTACGAGCAGTACTTC. This chain links TRBV11-2 with TRBJ2-7; perhaps TRBD1 as D (6 bases). The germline V gene has CDR1 SGHAT and CDR2 FQNNGV. V lost 5 bases and J lost 4, with 21 bases in between. The CDR3 consists of 16 residues.

This sequence joins TRBV11-2 and TRBJ2-5, with 10 bases lining up with TRBD2. The CDR3 has 16 amino acids. With 2 bases clipped from V and 7 bases from J, the junction kept 10 bases outside the gene matches. Germline V gene lookup returns CDR1 SGHAT and CDR2 FQNNGV. CDR3 DNA: TGTGCCAGCAGCTTACAACTAGCGGGGCGTTTCCGGACCCAGTACTTC. Translation: CASSLQLAGRFRTQYF.

This clone was found once. This rearrangement joins TRBV5-4 to TRBJ1-5, with 7 bases matching TRBD1. This CDR3 has 14 residues. V trimming: 1 base; J trimming: 3 bases; junction bases outside the gene matches: 1. Germline lookup yields CDR1 SGHNT and CDR2 YYREEE (reference sequence). The CDR3 coding sequence is TGTGCCAGCAGCTTGACAGGGGTCAATCAGCCCCAGCATTTT. Protein product: CASSLTGVNQPQHF. The full variable domain, with the rest looked up from reference TRBV5-4 and TRBJ1-5, is ETGVTQSPTHLIKTRGQQVTLRCSSQSGHNTVSWYQQALGQGPQFIFQYYREEENGRGNFPPRFSGLQFPNYSSELNVNALELDDSALYLCASSLTGVNQPQHFGDGTRLSIL.

The chain employs TRBV10-1 and TRBJ2-2; a weak D match, TRBD1 (5 bases). This CDR3 has 12 residues. From germline, CDR1 is WNHNN and CDR2 SYGVQD (reference sequence). Trimming stripped 5 bases from V and 9 bases from J, with 10 bases between. CDR3 coding DNA: TGCGCCAGCAGTTTTCCAGGGAGGGAGCTGTTTTTT. Amino acid sequence: CASSFPGRELFF.

The chain employs TRBV30 and TRBJ2-6; D is undetermined. Germline loops: CDR1 GTSNPN, CDR2 SVGIG (reference sequence). Deletions cut 0 bases from V and 0 bases from J, with 6 bases between. The CDR3 is 15 residues long. The CDR3 protein is CAWSVGHSGANVLTF. The CDR3 DNA follows: TGTGCCTGGAGTGTAGGCCACTCTGGGGCCAACGTCCTGACTTTC.

Here the CDR3 reads CASSFVERETQYF. The CDR3 DNA reads TGTGCCAGCAGCTTCGTGGAGCGGGAGACCCAGTACTTC. The chain links TRBV5-6 to TRBJ2-5, with D perhaps matching TRBD2 (5 bases). V lost 2 bases to trimming and J lost 5 bases, with 10 bases between them. CDR1 and CDR2 from the germline V gene are SGHDT and YYEEEE. The CDR3 is 13 amino acids.

CDR3 in DNA: TGTGCCAGTAGTATCGAGAGGTTTTCCGGGGAGCTGTTTTTT. This gives the protein CASSIERFSGELFF. This chain links TRBV19 with TRBJ2-2; D remains ambiguous. Germline-derived CDR1 and CDR2 are LNHDA and SQIVND (reference sequence). Trimming removed 3 bases at V and 6 bases at J, with 11 bases between. This CDR3 comprises 14 residues.

The chain recombines TRBV7-2 with TRBJ2-3; D unresolved. CDR1 SGHTA and CDR2 FQGNSA come from the germline V gene. The CDR3 is 13 residues long. V was clipped by 0 bases and J by 6 bases, with 7 bases between them. CDR3 nucleotides: TGTGCCAGCAGCTTAGCGGTGCACGATACGCAGTATTTT. Translating gives CASSLAVHDTQYF.

As for this clone: Mismatch with germline at one junction end may stem from a read error. The chain is built from TRBV20-1 and TRBJ2-7; no clear D. Germline V gene data show CDR1 as DFQATT and CDR2 as SNEGSKA (reference sequence). The CDR3 extends over 11 amino acids. The CDR3 spells CSAREGEQSHF. The DNA of the CDR3 is TGCAGTGCTAGAGAGGGCGAGCAGTCGCACTTC.

J is TRBJ2-7 and V is TRBV7-9; D could derive from TRBD1 or TRBD2 (5 bases each). Germline CDR1 SEHNR, CDR2 FQNEAQ (reference sequence). The CDR3 sequence is 17 residues long. Trimming left V 5 bases short and J 0 bases short, with 20 bases between. CDR3 DNA sequence: TGTGCCAGCAGCCCCGCGTTAGGGACGCAGAGCTCCTACGAGCAGTACTTC. This encodes CASSPALGTQSSYEQYF.

This chain connects TRBV6-5 to TRBJ2-7, with 7 bases aligning to TRBD2. V was clipped by 5 bases and J by 3 bases; unmatched bases: 10. The germline V gene encodes CDR1 MNHEY and CDR2 SVGAGI. The CDR3 consists of 15 residues. Written as DNA, the CDR3 is TGTGCCAGCAGTCCCCCTGGGCTAGCGGACTACGAGCAGTACTTC. Encoded protein: CASSPPGLADYEQYF.

This clone was detected a few times. This chain links TRBV7-9 with TRBJ1-4, with TRBD1 matching 7 bases. V trimming: 3 bases; J trimming: 11 bases; junction bases outside the gene matches: 6. The CDR3 is made up of 13 amino acids. CDR1 is SEHNR and CDR2 is FQNEAQ in the germline V gene (reference sequence). CDR3 loop: CASSFQQGHKLFF. The DNA for the CDR3 is TGTGCCAGCAGCTTCCAACAGGGGCACAAACTGTTTTTT.

The V call is TRBV9, the J call TRBJ2-1; D gene ambiguous. Trimming cost V 4 bases and J 0 bases, with 14 bases left between them. CDR3 size: 16 residues. The germline gives CDR1 SGDLS, CDR2 YYNGEE. CDR3 protein: CASSTTASTSYNEQFF. The CDR3 coding sequence is TGTGCCAGCAGCACCACGGCGTCCACCTCCTACAATGAGCAGTTCTTC. Complete variable domain (other parts from reference TRBV9 and TRBJ2-1): DSGVTQTPKHLITATGQRVTLRCSPRSGDLSVYWYQQSLDQGLQFLIQYYNGEERAKGNILERFSAQQFPDLHSELNLSSLELGDSALYFCASSTTASTSYNEQFFGPGTRLTVL.